The sequence of this T cell receptor (beta chain) was determined in a study of breast tumors, draining lymph nodes, adjacent tissues. TCRdb called the multiplex PCR reads again in MiXCR, with one record for every CDR3 protein. The data hold around 290,000 distinct CDR3 sequences, with under 35% observed a single time. Study results and limitations: Tumor TCR diversity was below lymph nodes but above nontumor tissue. Data fit most tumor T cells coming from lymph node, expanding in tumor.

The lymph nodes were axillary draining lymph nodes from breast cancer patients. With 8 bases removed from V and 2 bases from J, the gap between germline ends came to 10 bases. This CDR3 contains 12 residues. CDR1 is SEHNR and CDR2 is FQNEAQ in the germline V gene (reference sequence). As to this clonotype: Its cognate antigen is unknown. A much larger clone is a single base away; this may be a read error.

Sequencing was done on a sample of axillary lymph node tissue. The receptor comes from a female donor with breast cancer. Some clones in this sample may be carry-over from other donors' samples. The V gene is TRBV7-9, the J gene TRBJ2-7; D is undetermined. CDR3 nucleotides: TGTGCCAGCGGATCCGGCCCCTACGAGCAGTACTTC. This encodes CASGSGPYEQYF.